This T cell receptor (beta chain) was profiled in a study of CD8+CD57+ T cells in acquired aplastic anemia. In patients chosen for sequencing, flow cytometry had shown CD8+CD57+ cell expansion. The germline V and J ends were trimmed by 5 bases and 4 bases, with 11 bases remaining between them. The germline gives CDR1 SEHNR, CDR2 FQNEAQ (reference sequence). The length of the CDR3 is 14 residues. The template used for profiling TCR beta VDJ and CDR3 was genomic DNA. TCRdb independently ran MiXCR on the reads; one entry per CDR3 protein. Among about 150,000 distinct CDR3 sequences listed, 40% to 60% were seen once.

What was sequenced was sorted CD4+, CD8+, or CD8+CD57+ T cells (not recorded which) from PBMCs. The receptor comes from a human donor with aplastic anemia. V gene TRBV7-9 combines with J gene TRBJ2-2; D is uncertain. The DNA for the CDR3 is TGTGCCAGCAGCCCATTGGGCGGCACCGGGGAGCTGTTTTTT. It translates to CASSPLGGTGELFF.